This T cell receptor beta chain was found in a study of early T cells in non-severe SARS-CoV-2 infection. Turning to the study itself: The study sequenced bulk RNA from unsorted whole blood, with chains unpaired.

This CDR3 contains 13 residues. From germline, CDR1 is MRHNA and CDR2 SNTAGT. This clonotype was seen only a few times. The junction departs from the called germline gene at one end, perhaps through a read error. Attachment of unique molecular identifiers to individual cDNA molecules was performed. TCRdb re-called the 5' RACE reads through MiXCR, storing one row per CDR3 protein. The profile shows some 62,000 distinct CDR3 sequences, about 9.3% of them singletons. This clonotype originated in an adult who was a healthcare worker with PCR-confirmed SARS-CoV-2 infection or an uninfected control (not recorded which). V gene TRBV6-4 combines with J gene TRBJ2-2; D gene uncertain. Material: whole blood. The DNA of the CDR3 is TGTGCCAGCAGCGACTTTAACACCGGGGAGCTGTTTTTT. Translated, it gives CASSDFNTGELFF.